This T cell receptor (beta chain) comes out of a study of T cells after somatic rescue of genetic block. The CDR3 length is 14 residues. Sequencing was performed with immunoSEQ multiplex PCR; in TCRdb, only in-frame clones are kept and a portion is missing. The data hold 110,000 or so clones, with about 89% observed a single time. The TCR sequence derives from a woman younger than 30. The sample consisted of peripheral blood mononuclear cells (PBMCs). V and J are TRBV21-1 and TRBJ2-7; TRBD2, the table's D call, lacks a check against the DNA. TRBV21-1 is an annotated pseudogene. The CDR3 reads CASTIPAVSYEQYF. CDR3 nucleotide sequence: TGTGCCAGCACTATTCCCGCGGTCTCCTACGAGCAGTACTTC.